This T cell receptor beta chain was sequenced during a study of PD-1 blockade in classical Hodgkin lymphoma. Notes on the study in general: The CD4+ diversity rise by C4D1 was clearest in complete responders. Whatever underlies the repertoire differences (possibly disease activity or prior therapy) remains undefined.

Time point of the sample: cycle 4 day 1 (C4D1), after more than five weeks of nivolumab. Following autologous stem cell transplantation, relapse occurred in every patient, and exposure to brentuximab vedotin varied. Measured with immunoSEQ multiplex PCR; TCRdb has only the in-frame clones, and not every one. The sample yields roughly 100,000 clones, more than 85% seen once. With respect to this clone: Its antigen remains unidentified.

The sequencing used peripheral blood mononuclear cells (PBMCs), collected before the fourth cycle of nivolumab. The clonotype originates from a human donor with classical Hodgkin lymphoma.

CDR3 sequence reads: CASSLIIVAGTGSSYEQYF. DNA of the CDR3: TGTGCCAGCAGCTTAATTATAGTCGCCGGGACAGGGAGCTCCTACGAGCAGTACTTC. This rearrangement joins TRBV7-9 to TRBJ2-7; TRBD1 matches at 9 bases. The CDR3 spans 19 residues. The germline CDR1 and CDR2 sequences are SEHNR and FQNEAQ (reference sequence). J lost 0 bases, V lost 2 bases, and 14 bases had no gene match.